These 18 T cell receptor beta chains were all obtained from the same sample, sequenced in a study of blood T cell repertoires in COVID-19. Assay used: immunoSEQ multiplex PCR; TCRdb lists only in-frame clones, some missing. The repertoire consists of approximately 230,000 clones, with roughly 83% occurring once and the leading ten covering about 10%. Sequenced: peripheral blood. All receptors come from a man older than 75 with acute or convalescent COVID-19.

This clone was seen a handful of times. The chain carries TRBV2 and TRBJ1-5; a possible D gene is TRBD1 (5 bases). Germline assignment: CDR1 SNHLY and CDR2 FYNNEI. CDR3 length: 14 amino acids. V was shortened by 1 base and J by 4 bases, with 8 bases between the two germline ends. The CDR3 loop reads CASSEGRANQPQHF. The CDR3 coding sequence is TGTGCCAGCAGTGAAGGCAGGGCTAATCAGCCCCAGCATTTT.

This chain joins TRBV7-9 and TRBJ2-1, with 7 bases that match TRBD2. The CDR3 consists of 16 residues. The junction had 6 bases not matched to a gene; V was cut back by 2 bases and J by 2 bases. In germline, CDR1 is SEHNR, CDR2 FQNEAQ (reference sequence). CDR3 DNA sequence: TGTGCCAGCAGCTTATTAGGGCTAGCGGCCTACAATGAGCAGTTCTTC. Translated: CASSLLGLAAYNEQFF.

The chain recombines TRBV24-1 with TRBJ2-7; perhaps TRBD1 as D (6 bases). The CDR3 covers 11 residues. Trimming removed 5 bases from V and 13 bases from J, with 14 bases in between. Per germline, CDR1 KGHDR and CDR2 SFDVKD. CDR3 region: CATSASGTFYF. In DNA, the CDR3 is TGTGCCACCAGTGCTTCAGGGACATTCTACTTC.

The rearrangement joins TRBV7-3 to TRBJ2-3, with D possibly matching TRBD1 (6 bases). The length of the CDR3 is 16 residues. The germline V and J ends were trimmed by 5 bases and 0 bases, with 15 bases remaining between them. Germline-derived CDR1 and CDR2 are SGHTA and FQGTGA. DNA of the CDR3: TGTGCCAGCAGCACGGACTCGACAGGTAGCACAGATACGCAGTATTTT. Amino acids: CASSTDSTGSTDTQYF. Full variable domain (outside the CDR3, taken from reference TRBV7-3 and TRBJ2-3): GAGVSQTPSNKVTEKGKYVELRCDPISGHTALYWYRQSLGQGPEFLIYFQGTGAADDSGLPNDRFFAVRPEGSVSTLKIQRTERGDSAVYLCASSTDSTGSTDTQYFGPGTRLTVL.

V is TRBV7-8 and J is TRBJ2-5; D ambiguous. The germline V gene has CDR1 SGHVS and CDR2 FQNEAQ. The CDR3 length is 15 residues. V lost 2 bases and J lost 5, with 15 bases in between. In DNA form, the CDR3 reads TGTGCCAGCAGCTTAAACCCGAGCCAGGTCGAGACCCAGTACTTC. Encoded protein: CASSLNPSQVETQYF. The variable domain in full, with the rest retrieved from reference TRBV7-8 and TRBJ2-5, is GAGVSQSPRYKVAKRGQDVALRCDPISGHVSLFWYQQALGQGPEFLTYFQNEAQLDKSGLPSDRFFAERPEGSVSTLKIQRTQQEDSAVYLCASSLNPSQVETQYFGPGTRLLVL.

The gene calls are TRBV15 and TRBJ2-1; D is perhaps TRBD1 (5 bases). The V end was cut by 1 base, the J end by 0 bases, with 19 bases between. Germline CDR1 and CDR2: LNHNV and YYDKDF (reference sequence). The CDR3 consists of 19 residues. Here the CDR3 reads CATSRGADRARGSYNEQFF. The CDR3 nucleotides read TGTGCCACCAGCAGAGGGGCAGATAGGGCTAGGGGCTCCTACAATGAGCAGTTCTTC.

The chain is built from TRBV2 and TRBJ2-5; D is possibly TRBD2 (5 bases). CDR1 SNHLY and CDR2 FYNNEI come from the germline V gene. This CDR3 contains 14 residues. V was trimmed by 2 bases and J by 5 bases, leaving 12 bases between them. The CDR3 DNA is TGTGCCAGCAGTGAATTGCGGAGAGGGGAGACCCAGTACTTC. This sequence encodes CASSELRRGETQYF.

The genes are TRBV28 and TRBJ2-7, with D possibly TRBD1 on 6 matching bases. Trimming left V 8 bases short and J 2 bases short, with 10 bases between. The CDR3 contains 12 residues. The V gene's germline CDR1 is MDHEN and CDR2 SYDVKM. The DNA for the CDR3 is TGTGCCAGCCAACAGGGTACCTACGAGCAGTACTTC. Residues: CASQQGTYEQYF.

The V and J genes are TRBV5-1 and TRBJ2-4; possible D gene TRBD2, 5 bases. Germline CDR1 and CDR2: SGHRS and YFSETQ. The CDR3 runs to 12 residues. Deletions cut 2 bases from V and 7 bases from J, with 7 bases between. CDR3 nucleotide sequence: TGCGCCAGCAGCTTAATAGCGAACATTCAGTACTTC. This codes for CASSLIANIQYF.

V is TRBV9 and J is TRBJ2-6, with TRBD1 identical over 7 bases. Per germline, CDR1 SGDLS and CDR2 YYNGEE. The CDR3 runs to 18 residues. Germline trimming cut 0 bases from V and 0 bases from J; bases unmatched to any gene: 6. CDR3 in amino acids: CASSVATGASSGANVLTF. The CDR3 DNA is TGTGCCAGCAGCGTAGCTACAGGGGCCAGCTCTGGGGCCAACGTCCTGACTTTC.

The CDR3 DNA reads TGTGCCAGCAGTACACAGGGGAACACCATATATTTT. It yields the protein CASSTQGNTIYF. The V and J genes are TRBV6-6 and TRBJ1-3; the match to TRBD1 covers 7 bases. The CDR3 covers 12 residues. The V gene's germline CDR1 is MNHNY and CDR2 SVGAGI (reference sequence). Trimming at V came to 5 bases and at J to 7 bases, leaving 2 bases not matched to a gene.

This rearrangement joins TRBV19 to TRBJ1-6, with TRBD1 as a possible D gene (6 bases). Between the trimmed V and J ends, which lost 3 bases and 7 bases, there was a span of 13 bases. The CDR3 is made up of 15 amino acids. CDR1 and CDR2 (germline): LNHDA, SQIVND (reference sequence). The CDR3 loop reads CASSIGVRGNSPLHF. For the CDR3, the DNA is TGTGCCAGTAGTATCGGAGTCAGGGGAAATTCACCCCTCCACTTT.

The J gene is TRBJ2-3, the V gene TRBV5-1, with D possibly matching TRBD2 (5 bases). Germline V gives CDR1 SGHRS, CDR2 YFSETQ. The ends were cut back, 2 bases at V and 5 bases at J, with 12 bases in the middle. The CDR3 has 14 amino acids. CDR3 protein: CASSLPRGRDTQYF. The CDR3 bases are TGCGCCAGCAGCTTACCTCGGGGAAGAGATACGCAGTATTTT.

The chain combines TRBV6-5 with TRBJ2-1; 8 bases match TRBD1. The CDR3 sequence is 15 residues long. Germline-derived CDR1 and CDR2 are MNHEY and SVGAGI. V dropped 6 bases and J dropped 8; count of bases not matched to a gene: 12. CDR3 in amino acids: CASSKDRVGGDEQFF. The CDR3 bases are TGTGCCAGCAGCAAGGACAGGGTAGGGGGCGATGAGCAGTTCTTC.

V usage is TRBV24-1 and J usage is TRBJ2-3; D is unclear. Between the trimmed V and J ends, which lost 5 bases and 1 base, there was a span of 3 bases. The CDR3 totals 12 residues. CDR1 and CDR2 (germline): KGHDR, SFDVKD. The CDR3 reads CATSAGTDTQYF. CDR3 DNA sequence: TGTGCCACCAGTGCGGGCACAGATACGCAGTATTTT.

This clone has just a few counts. This chain connects TRBV3-1 (or the pseudogene TRBV3-2) to TRBJ1-2; 7 nucleotides align to TRBD1. Germline-derived CDR1 and CDR2 are LGHDT and YNNKEL (reference sequence). With V trimmed by 5 bases and J by 1 base, 7 bases remained unmatched. This CDR3 is built from 15 residues. Here the CDR3 reads CASSSPGQVNYGYTF. For the CDR3, the DNA is TGTGCCAGCAGCTCCCCCGGACAGGTTAACTATGGCTACACCTTC.

This chain joins TRBV6-1 and TRBJ2-7, with TRBD2 as a possible D gene (6 bases). The length of the CDR3 is 16 residues. V was cut by 0 bases and J by 5 bases, with 17 bases left in between. Germline lookup yields CDR1 MNHNS and CDR2 SASEGT. CDR3 amino acids: CASSEAEGPPDNEQYF. CDR3 nucleotides: TGTGCCAGCAGTGAAGCGGAGGGACCCCCCGACAACGAGCAGTACTTC.

The chain links TRBV27 to TRBJ1-2, with 9 bases that match TRBD1. This CDR3 comprises 15 residues. Per germline, CDR1 MNHEY and CDR2 SMNVEV (reference sequence). V shed 7 bases and J 6 bases; nucleotides not matched to a gene: 12. CDR3 loop: CASTLRGQGGDGYTF. The CDR3 DNA reads TGTGCCAGCACCCTGAGGGGACAGGGAGGAGATGGCTACACCTTC.